This entry is about one T cell receptor beta chain. This sample stems from a study of T cell repertoires in cytomegalovirus infection. V shed 5 bases and J 4 bases; nucleotides not matched to a gene: 11. The CDR3 spans 16 residues. Looked up from germline, CDR1 is LNHDA and CDR2 is SQIVND (reference sequence). TCRdb re-called the reads with MiXCR, one entry per CDR3 protein. The table has more than 150,000 distinct CDR3 sequences, roughly 27% seen once. Input material: PBMCs. The receptor was isolated from a human donor in good health (CMV status not recorded). Some clones in this sample may be carry-over from other donors' samples. V is TRBV19 and J is TRBJ2-1, with TRBD2 identical over 7 bases. CDR3 DNA sequence: TGTGCCAGTAGTGGTTCCCAGCGGGGTTATTACAATGAGCAGTTCTTC. Residues: CASSGSQRGYYNEQFF.